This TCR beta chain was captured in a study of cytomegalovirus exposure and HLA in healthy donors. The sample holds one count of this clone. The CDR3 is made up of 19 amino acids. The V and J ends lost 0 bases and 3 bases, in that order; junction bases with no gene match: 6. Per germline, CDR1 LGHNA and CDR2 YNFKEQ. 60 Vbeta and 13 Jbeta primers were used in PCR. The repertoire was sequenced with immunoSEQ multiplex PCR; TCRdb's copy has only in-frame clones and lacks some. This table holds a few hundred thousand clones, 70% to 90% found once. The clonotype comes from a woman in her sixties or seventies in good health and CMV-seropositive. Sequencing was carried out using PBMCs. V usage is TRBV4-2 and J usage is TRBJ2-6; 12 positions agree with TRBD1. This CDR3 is CASSQDGGQGAGGANVLTF. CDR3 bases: TGTGCCAGCAGCCAAGATGGGGGACAGGGGGCCGGTGGGGCCAACGTCCTGACTTTC.